These 24 T cell receptor beta chains came from one sample sequenced in a study of T cells in tuberculosis. Using immunoSEQ multiplex PCR, the repertoire was profiled, and TCRdb retains in-frame clones only, with some absent. The profile shows approximately 30,000 clones, roughly 92% of them singletons. Sample: PBMCs. All receptors come from a donor aged 10 to 29 with latent tuberculosis or without tuberculosis infection. Some clones in this sample may be carry-over from other donors' samples.

This clone is large. The chain employs TRBV5-6 and TRBJ2-1, with 10 bases fitting TRBD2. The germline V gene has CDR1 SGHDT and CDR2 YYEEEE. V shed 4 bases, J shed 9 bases, and the junction held 4 bases outside the gene matches. The length of the CDR3 is 13 residues. CDR3 sequence (DNA): TGTGCCAGCAGCGGGGGGACTAGCGCTGAGCAGTTCTTC. Protein sequence: CASSGGTSAEQFF. The variable domain in full, with the rest retrieved from reference TRBV5-6 and TRBJ2-1, is DAGVTQSPTHLIKTRGQQVTLRCSPKSGHDTVSWYQQALGQGPQFIFQYYEEEERQRGNFPDRFSGHQFPNYSSELNVNALLLGDSALYLCASSGGTSAEQFFGPGTRLTVL.

The genes are TRBV6-5 and TRBJ1-3; D is uncertain. The CDR3 extends over 14 amino acids. Germline V gives CDR1 MNHEY, CDR2 SVGAGI. Trimming took off 5 bases at V and 4 bases at J, with 12 bases between the two ends. CDR3 protein: CASSNGPGGNTIYF. CDR3 nucleotide sequence: TGTGCCAGCAGTAACGGACCGGGAGGAAACACCATATATTTT.

This clone turned up a few times. The CDR3 loop is CASSPRGANYGYTF. The CDR3 DNA sequence: TGTGCCAGCAGCCCCAGGGGCGCTAACTATGGCTACACCTTC. This rearrangement joins TRBV6-6 to TRBJ1-2; tentatively, D is TRBD1 (6 bases). V was trimmed by 6 bases and J by 0 bases, leaving 11 bases between them. CDR1 and CDR2 (germline): MNHNY, SVGAGI (reference sequence). CDR3 size: 14 residues.

This rearrangement joins TRBV4-1 to TRBJ2-1; 8 nucleotides match TRBD1. There are 14 residues in the CDR3. Trimming removed 5 bases from V and 5 bases from J; junction bases left unmatched: 5. The germline gives CDR1 MGHRA, CDR2 YSYEKL. The chain's CDR3 is CASSFGQGHNEQFF. CDR3 DNA: TGCGCCAGCAGCTTCGGACAGGGCCACAATGAGCAGTTCTTC.

This rearrangement joins TRBV11-2 to TRBJ1-5; 8 bases line up with TRBD1. The CDR3 has 14 residues. J lost 3 bases, V lost 5 bases, and 3 bases had no gene match. Germline V CDR1 and CDR2: SGHAT, FQNNGV. The CDR3 DNA follows: TGTGCCAGCAGCCGGACAGGGTCCAATCAGCCCCAGCATTTT. It specifies CASSRTGSNQPQHF.

This clone showed up just once. V and J are TRBV13 and TRBJ1-2; 10 bases are a match to TRBD1. Germline CDR1 is PRHDT and CDR2 is FYEKMQ (reference sequence). CDR3 length: 13 residues. V shed 8 bases and J 5 bases; nucleotides not matched to a gene: 5. CDR3 in amino acids: CASGTGADYGYTF. CDR3 in DNA: TGTGCCAGCGGGACAGGGGCGGATTATGGCTACACCTTC.

This chain joins TRBV6-5 and TRBJ1-2; D call uncertain. CDR1 is MNHEY and CDR2 is SVGAGI in the germline V gene. Trimming took off 0 bases at V and 2 bases at J, with 10 bases between the two ends. This CDR3 region has 15 residues. The CDR3 protein is CASSYSMAGNYGYTF. In DNA, the CDR3 is TGTGCCAGCAGTTACTCGATGGCGGGAAACTATGGCTACACCTTC.

The genes are TRBV30 and TRBJ2-1; D gene uncertain. Germline V gives CDR1 GTSNPN, CDR2 SVGIG (reference sequence). Between the trimmed V and J ends, which lost 1 base and 3 bases, there was a span of 7 bases. This CDR3 comprises 13 residues. The CDR3 nucleotides read TGTGCCTGGAGTGGAGACAACTACAATGAGCAGTTCTTC. Amino acid sequence: CAWSGDNYNEQFF.

The chain couples TRBV2 to TRBJ2-7; TRBD1 matches at 9 bases. V lost 6 bases, J lost 5 bases, and 14 bases stayed unmatched. Germline lookup yields CDR1 SNHLY and CDR2 FYNNEI. This CDR3 is 16 amino acids long. The CDR3 DNA reads TGTGCCAGCAGCCTCGGAACGGGACAGGGTGGAGACGAGCAGTACTTC. The encoded protein is CASSLGTGQGGDEQYF.

There are a few counts of this clone. CDR3 amino acids: CASSPNPGAYGYTF. The CDR3 coding sequence is TGTGCCAGCAGCCCCAACCCAGGGGCCTATGGCTACACCTTC. This chain uses TRBV9 with TRBJ1-2; the D gene is possibly TRBD1 (6 bases). CDR1 is SGDLS and CDR2 is YYNGEE in the germline V gene. This CDR3 comprises 14 residues. The V end was cut by 4 bases, the J end by 4 bases, with 14 bases between.

Regarding this clone: A junction boundary mismatches the germline segment, possibly from a read error. The chain recombines TRBV30 with TRBJ2-5; D is possibly TRBD2 (5 bases). Germline loops: CDR1 GTSNPN, CDR2 SVGIG (reference sequence). This CDR3 has 13 amino acids. The CDR3 here is CAWSVGVQKTQYF. The CDR3 DNA follows: TGTGCCTGGAGTGTCGGGGTCCAAAAGACCCAGTACTTC. Full variable domain (outside the CDR3, taken from reference TRBV30 and TRBJ2-5): SQTIHQWPATLVQPVGSPLSLECTVEGTSNPNLYWYRQAAGRGLQLLFYSVGIGQISSEVPQNLSASRPQDRQFILSSKKLLLSDSGFYLCAWSVGVQKTQYFGPGTRLLVL.

This chain uses TRBV6-5 with TRBJ1-1; D gene unclear. V dropped 2 bases and J dropped 4 bases, with 14 bases sitting between them. Germline CDR1 reads MNHEY; CDR2 reads SVGAGI. The CDR3 is 15 residues long. The CDR3 DNA reads TGTGCCAGCAGTTACGGTGCGGGGTGGGGCACTGAAGCTTTCTTT. It is translated as CASSYGAGWGTEAFF.

The V and J genes are TRBV4-1 and TRBJ2-3; D gene uncertain. CDR1 is MGHRA, CDR2 YSYEKL, per germline. Trimming cost V 4 bases and J 2 bases, with 13 bases left between them. The CDR3 contains 15 residues. The CDR3 spells CASSRPLDATDTQYF. The CDR3 nucleotides read TGCGCCAGCAGCCGCCCGCTAGACGCCACAGATACGCAGTATTTT.

V and J are TRBV11-3 and TRBJ1-2, with 7 bases identical to TRBD1. Germline-derived CDR1 and CDR2 are SGHNT and YENEEA. The CDR3 has 17 residues. J was trimmed by 8 bases and V by 10 bases; bases with no gene match: 25. CDR3 protein: CATTFPRDRDILTGYTF. The CDR3 region has the DNA TGTGCCACCACCTTCCCTCGGGACAGAGACATCCTGACGGGCTACACCTTC. Looking up the rest from reference TRBV11-3 and TRBJ1-2 gives the full variable domain: EAGVVQSPRYKIIEKKQPVAFWCNPISGHNTLYWYLQNLGQGPELLIRYENEEAVDDSQLPKDRFSAERLKGVDSTLKIQPAELGDSAVYLCATTFPRDRDILTGYTFGSGTRLTVV.

V usage is TRBV7-9 and J usage is TRBJ1-4; 8 nucleotides line up with TRBD1. This CDR3 is 14 amino acids long. V gave up 2 bases and J gave up 8 bases; unmatched junction bases: 4. The germline V gene encodes CDR1 SEHNR and CDR2 FQNEAQ (reference sequence). CDR3 loop: CASSLQGAREKLFF. DNA of the CDR3: TGTGCCAGCAGCTTACAGGGGGCGAGGGAAAAACTGTTTTTT.

This clone has a single count. The gene calls are TRBV25-1 and TRBJ1-2; D is unclear. The CDR3 length is 15 residues. Per the germline V gene, CDR1 is MGHDK and CDR2 is SYGVNS. V shed 2 bases and J shed 5 bases, with 15 bases lying between them. CDR3 nucleotides: TGTGCCAGCAGTGAACTTGGGAGTGGCTTTTATGGCTACACCTTC. This sequence encodes CASSELGSGFYGYTF.

The chain employs TRBV15 and TRBJ2-7, with 11 bases matching TRBD1. CDR1 is LNHNV, CDR2 YYDKDF, per germline (reference sequence). The CDR3 has 15 amino acids. Unmatched junction bases numbered 1, after V lost 0 bases and J lost 3 bases. The CDR3 bases are TGTGCCACCAGCAGAGAAGGGACAGGGGGCTACGAGCAGTACTTC. Its protein product is CATSREGTGGYEQYF.

J is TRBJ1-3 and V is TRBV18, with TRBD1 matching over 10 bases. The CDR3 runs to 17 residues. Germline V CDR1 and CDR2: KGHSH, LQKENI. The junction had 6 bases not matched to a gene; V was cut back by 3 bases and J by 1 base. CDR3 nucleotides: TGTGCCAGCTCACCCTGGACAGGGGGTTATTCTGGAAACACCATATATTTT. Its translation is CASSPWTGGYSGNTIYF. Based on the CDR3 plus reference TRBV18 and TRBJ1-3, the full variable domain is NAGVMQNPRHLVRRRGQEARLRCSPMKGHSHVYWYRQLPEEGLKFMVYLQKENIIDESGMPKERFSAEFPKEGPSILRIQQVVRGDSAAYFCASSPWTGGYSGNTIYFGEGSWLTVV.

The chain has TRBV6-5 and TRBJ2-3; a weak D match, TRBD2 (5 bases). Germline V gene data show CDR1 as MNHEY and CDR2 as SVGAGI. V was cut by 3 bases and J by 8 bases, with 18 bases left in between. There are 15 residues in the CDR3. CDR3 in amino acids: CASSYTRPSGSTQYF. CDR3 nucleotides: TGTGCCAGCAGTTATACTCGTCCTTCGGGGAGTACGCAGTATTTT.

The chain is built from TRBV10-2 and TRBJ2-2, with 11 bases aligning to TRBD2. The junction had 3 bases not matched to a gene; V was cut back by 4 bases and J by 5 bases. This CDR3 spans 15 amino acids. Germline loops: CDR1 WSHSY, CDR2 SAAADI. CDR3 sequence: CASSVSGRETGELFF. CDR3 in DNA: TGCGCCAGCAGTGTTAGCGGGAGGGAAACCGGGGAGCTGTTTTTT.

This rearrangement joins TRBV7-9 to TRBJ2-7; TRBD1 matches at 12 bases. Germline CDR1 and CDR2: SEHNR and FQNEAQ (reference sequence). V gave up 1 base and J gave up 7 bases; unmatched junction bases: 5. The CDR3 covers 15 residues. CDR3 amino acids: CASSLVGQGAGEQYF. The CDR3 DNA reads as TGTGCCAGCAGCTTAGTGGGACAGGGGGCCGGGGAGCAGTACTTC.

V and J are TRBV30 and TRBJ2-7; D is uncertain. Germline V gives CDR1 GTSNPN, CDR2 SVGIG (reference sequence). This CDR3 is built from 14 residues. Trimming removed 0 bases at V and 3 bases at J, with 12 bases between. As DNA, the CDR3 is TGTGCCTGGAGTGTCTCGGGTTCCAGCTACGAGCAGTACTTC. This translates into CAWSVSGSSYEQYF.

This clone was observed a single time. This chain links TRBV14 with TRBJ1-6; D gene ambiguous. Looked up from germline, CDR1 is SGHDN and CDR2 is FVKESK. V was trimmed by 0 bases and J by 0 bases, leaving 12 bases between them. The CDR3 is 18 residues long. The CDR3 DNA sequence: TGTGCCAGCAGCCAAGAGGCCAGCGCCTACTCCTATAATTCACCCCTCCACTTT. This encodes CASSQEASAYSYNSPLHF.

V usage is TRBV30 and J usage is TRBJ1-1, with 7 positions matching TRBD1. The CDR3 extends over 13 amino acids. V gave up 1 base and J gave up 1 base; unmatched junction bases: 0. Germline loops: CDR1 GTSNPN, CDR2 SVGIG (reference sequence). The CDR3 spells CAWSGDRNTEAFF. CDR3 coding DNA: TGTGCCTGGAGTGGGGACAGGAACACTGAAGCTTTCTTT.